The next 24 T cell receptor beta chains were all read from a single sample in a study of human T cells and chemical hapten exposure. Time point denoted: pre-sensitization, week 0. As for treatment: therapeutic diphenylcyclopropenone sensitization with weekly scalp DPC. A single record per CDR3 protein comes from TCRdb applying MiXCR to the RACE reads. The table includes roughly 100,000 distinct CDR3 sequences, approximately 9.9% detected once. Sequenced material: whole blood, taken in connection with sensitization to the hapten diphenylcyclopropenone (DPC). The receptors were gathered from a woman aged 40 to 49 with alopecia areata. Some clones in this sample may be carry-over from other donors' samples.

This clonotype was counted ten times or more. The chain links TRBV7-2 to TRBJ1-2; tentatively, D is TRBD1 (6 bases). This CDR3 region has 16 residues. The germline V gene has CDR1 SGHTA and CDR2 FQGNSA. The V end lost 5 bases, the J end lost 5 bases, and 21 bases lay between the germline ends. The CDR3 reads CASSPAHAGGGYGYTF. For the CDR3, the DNA is TGTGCCAGCAGCCCGGCCCACGCGGGGGGCGGGTATGGCTACACCTTC. Together with reference TRBV7-2 and TRBJ1-2, the CDR3 gives the full variable domain: GAGVSQSPSNKVTEKGKDVELRCDPISGHTALYWYRQSLGQGLEFLIYFQGNSAPDKSGLPSDRFSAERTGGSVSTLTIQRTQQEDSAVYLCASSPAHAGGGYGYTFGSGTRLTVV.

This clonotype was picked up a small number of times. This chain connects TRBV19 to TRBJ1-5, with TRBD1 identical over 7 bases. The CDR3 sequence is 17 residues long. The ends lost 5 bases at V and 0 bases at J; junction bases unmatched: 10. Germline CDR1 LNHDA, CDR2 SQIVND (reference sequence). The CDR3: CASSAPGQEYSNQPQHF. DNA for the CDR3: TGTGCCAGTAGTGCCCCAGGACAGGAATATAGCAATCAGCCCCAGCATTTT.

This rearrangement joins TRBV7-8 to TRBJ2-7; D is undetermined. V lost 5 bases and J 2 bases, leaving 19 bases between the germline ends. Germline V CDR1 and CDR2: SGHVS, FQNEAQ. The CDR3 spans 16 residues. As DNA, the CDR3 is TGTGCCAGCAGCAAGGAGCGATCCCAATTGACCTACGAGCAGTACTTC. Its protein product is CASSKERSQLTYEQYF. The full variable domain, with the rest looked up from reference TRBV7-8 and TRBJ2-7, is GAGVSQSPRYKVAKRGQDVALRCDPISGHVSLFWYQQALGQGPEFLTYFQNEAQLDKSGLPSDRFFAERPEGSVSTLKIQRTQQEDSAVYLCASSKERSQLTYEQYFGPGTRLTVT.

This clonotype was counted only a few times. This rearrangement joins TRBV5-8 to TRBJ2-5, with 8 bases fitting TRBD1. The CDR3 is 14 amino acids. Trimming took 4 bases from V and 2 from J; bases not matched to a gene: 4. Germline-derived CDR1 and CDR2 are SGHTS and YDEGEE. CDR3 amino acids: CASSHGQGQETQYF. As DNA, the CDR3 is TGTGCCAGCAGCCACGGACAGGGACAAGAGACCCAGTACTTC.

As concerns this clonotype: One junction end disagrees with the germline gene, perhaps due to a read error. The V call is TRBV9, the J call TRBJ2-3, with TRBD2 identical over 11 bases. This CDR3 is built from 20 residues. CDR1 and CDR2 (germline): SGDLS, YYNGEE. The CDR3 coding sequence is TGTGCCAGCAGCCTTTTCCCCCCGCTAGCGGGGGGAGGTAGCACAAATACGCAGTATTTT. It is translated as CASSLFPPLAGGGSTNTQYF.

Ten or more counts support this clonotype. The chain uses TRBV10-3 and TRBJ1-2, with D perhaps matching TRBD1 (5 bases). V was clipped by 5 bases and J by 2 bases, with 18 bases between them. CDR1 is ENHRY, CDR2 SYGVKD, per germline. The CDR3 is made up of 16 amino acids. CDR3 protein: CAISPSGRASNYGYTF. CDR3 sequence (DNA): TGTGCCATCAGTCCCAGCGGCAGGGCGTCCAACTATGGCTACACCTTC.

This clonotype was counted many times. The chain has TRBV7-2 and TRBJ2-2, with D unclear. Germline V gene data show CDR1 as SGHTA and CDR2 as FQGNSA. This CDR3 region has 14 residues. V was clipped by 1 base and J by 6 bases, with 9 bases between them. CDR3 coding DNA: TGTGCCAGCAGCTTAGTACGGGTCTCCGGGGAGCTGTTTTTT. Amino acid sequence: CASSLVRVSGELFF.

As to this clonotype: A much larger clone is a single base away; this may be a read error. The chain joins TRBV11-2 to TRBJ1-6, with 11 bases matching TRBD1. The CDR3 has 15 residues. Germline CDR1 SGHAT, CDR2 FQNNGV. CDR3 region: CASSPRDRGDSLLHF. CDR3 nucleotides: TGTGCCAGCAGCCCCCGGGACAGGGGGGATTCACTCCTCCACTTT.

V usage is TRBV9 and J usage is TRBJ2-3, with 8 bases lining up with TRBD1. CDR1 SGDLS and CDR2 YYNGEE come from the germline V gene. The CDR3 covers 15 residues. With V trimmed by 3 bases and J by 4 bases, 7 bases remained unmatched. The CDR3 coding sequence is TGTGCCAGCAGCGCCACGCCAGGGGGCCCAGATACGCAGTATTTT. It yields the protein CASSATPGGPDTQYF. Supplemented by reference TRBV9 and TRBJ2-3, the full variable domain reads DSGVTQTPKHLITATGQRVTLRCSPRSGDLSVYWYQQSLDQGLQFLIQYYNGEERAKGNILERFSAQQFPDLHSELNLSSLELGDSALYFCASSATPGGPDTQYFGPGTRLTVL.

This clonotype appeared many times. The CDR3 here is CASSFDNSPLHF. CDR3 DNA sequence: TGTGCCAGCAGCTTTGATAATTCACCCCTCCACTTT. The chain carries TRBV7-9 and TRBJ1-6, with D uncertain. CDR1 and CDR2 (germline): SEHNR, FQNEAQ (reference sequence). This CDR3 region has 12 residues. The V gene lost 3 bases and the J gene lost 5 bases, with 2 bases spanning the gap.

This clonotype was counted between two and nine times. This chain uses TRBV7-6 with TRBJ2-3; 9 bases match TRBD1. With 4 bases clipped from V and 4 bases from J, the junction kept 6 bases outside the gene matches. From germline, CDR1 is SGHVS and CDR2 FNYEAQ. This CDR3 spans 15 amino acids. CDR3 residues: CASSSTGGAADTQYF. Here the CDR3 DNA reads TGTGCCAGCAGCTCTACAGGGGGCGCGGCAGATACGCAGTATTTT.

This clonotype appeared many times. The chain couples TRBV11-2 to TRBJ2-1, with a tentative D call TRBD1 (7 bases). V lost 5 bases and J 5 bases, leaving 19 bases between the germline ends. CDR3 length: 16 amino acids. Looked up from germline, CDR1 is SGHAT and CDR2 is FQNNGV. Written as DNA, the CDR3 is TGTGCCAGCAGCCTCCTAGAGGAGGGGGCCAACAATGAGCAGTTCTTC. Its translation is CASSLLEEGANNEQFF.

The chain recombines TRBV5-1 with TRBJ1-2, with D hard to call. CDR3 length: 15 residues. The germline CDR1 and CDR2 sequences are SGHRS and YFSETQ. V was trimmed by 0 bases and J by 5 bases, leaving 14 bases between them. The CDR3 is CASSLVPPTVYGYTF. Written as DNA, the CDR3 is TGCGCCAGCAGCTTGGTCCCCCCTACAGTATATGGCTACACCTTC.

V and J are TRBV7-9 and TRBJ2-5; 8 positions agree with TRBD2. Germline V gene lookup returns CDR1 SEHNR and CDR2 FQNEAQ (reference sequence). V lost 6 bases and J lost 2; bases outside the gene matches: 8. This CDR3 contains 15 residues. The CDR3 sequence is CASSEGGGPQETQYF. The CDR3 bases are TGTGCCAGCAGTGAAGGCGGGGGGCCTCAAGAGACCCAGTACTTC.

V is TRBV29-1 and J is TRBJ2-1; 10 bases fit TRBD2. The CDR3 runs to 13 residues. With V trimmed by 6 bases and J by 7 bases, 6 bases remained unmatched. Germline loops: CDR1 SQVTM, CDR2 ANQGSEA. This CDR3 is CSVPAGGRNEQFF. DNA of the CDR3: TGCAGCGTCCCAGCGGGGGGGAGGAATGAGCAGTTCTTC.

The chain is built from TRBV12-3 or TRBV12-4 and TRBJ1-2; the match to TRBD1 covers 8 bases. The CDR3 is 14 residues long. Losses at the gene ends were 6 bases for V and 2 bases for J; bases not matched to a gene: 5. The CDR3, as DNA: TGTGCCAGCAGGTGGACAGGGCGAAACTATGGCTACACCTTC. This translates into CASRWTGRNYGYTF.

This clonotype has ten or more counts. J is TRBJ2-5 and V is TRBV4-2; D is perhaps TRBD1 or TRBD2 (6 bases each). The CDR3 consists of 17 residues. V lost 0 bases, J lost 3 bases, and 17 bases lay in between. Per the germline V gene, CDR1 is LGHNA and CDR2 is YNFKEQ. The CDR3 loop is CASSQDLTRGTKETQYF. DNA of the CDR3: TGTGCCAGCAGCCAAGACTTAACTCGGGGGACAAAAGAGACCCAGTACTTC.

This clonotype was recorded many times. The chain uses TRBV4-3 and TRBJ1-1, with D tentatively TRBD1 (6 bases). Per the germline V gene, CDR1 is LGHNA and CDR2 is YSLEER. Trimming shortened V by 1 base and J by 4 bases, and 10 bases separated the two germline ends. The CDR3 spans 14 residues. CDR3 protein: CASSQGNRATEAFF. The DNA for the CDR3 is TGCGCCAGCAGCCAAGGAAACAGGGCCACTGAAGCTTTCTTT.

This clonotype was found a few times. The rearrangement links TRBV29-1 to TRBJ2-4; a possible D gene is TRBD1 (6 bases). CDR3 length equals 13 residues. The germline gives CDR1 SQVTM, CDR2 ANQGSEA. The V and J ends lost 7 bases and 5 bases respectively, with 15 bases between them. The CDR3 DNA reads as TGCAGCGGCATACAGGGAGTCGAAAACATTCAGTACTTC. It yields the protein CSGIQGVENIQYF.

The table lists this clonotype with a few counts. The genes are TRBV20-1 and TRBJ2-7; tentative D call: TRBD2 (6 bases). The V and J ends lost 5 bases and 0 bases respectively, with 11 bases between them. The CDR3 has 13 residues. Germline V lookup: CDR1 DFQATT, CDR2 SNEGSKA (reference sequence). The CDR3 sequence: CSAAGNHSYEQYF. CDR3 DNA sequence: TGCAGTGCTGCGGGGAATCACTCCTACGAGCAGTACTTC.

The table lists this clonotype with many counts. This rearrangement joins TRBV20-1 to TRBJ2-3; 7 nucleotides line up with TRBD1. Trimming cost V 7 bases and J 2 bases; bases outside gene matches: 12. Germline V gives CDR1 DFQATT, CDR2 SNEGSKA (reference sequence). The CDR3 loop spans 15 amino acids. CDR3 amino acids: CSGTAGTAYTDTQYF. In nucleotides, the CDR3 is TGCAGTGGGACCGCCGGGACAGCCTACACAGATACGCAGTATTTT.

This clonotype was detected many times. The chain has TRBV6-1 and TRBJ1-6; D is unclear. This CDR3 is built from 15 residues. Germline loops: CDR1 MNHNS, CDR2 SASEGT. The V end was cut by 0 bases, the J end by 5 bases, with 8 bases between. The CDR3 is CASSEAGGNNSPLHF. The CDR3 DNA reads TGTGCCAGCAGTGAAGCCGGCGGAAATAATTCACCCCTCCACTTT.

This chain uses TRBV5-1 with TRBJ1-4, with D unresolved. Deletions cut 0 bases from V and 3 bases from J, with 9 bases between. The V gene's germline CDR1 is SGHRS and CDR2 YFSETQ. The CDR3 is 15 amino acids. This chain's CDR3 is CASSLGFLANEKLFF. The CDR3 coding sequence is TGCGCCAGCAGCTTGGGTTTTTTAGCTAATGAAAAACTGTTTTTT.

CDR3 loop: CASSASATGIGGYGYTF. CDR3 DNA: TGTGCCAGCAGTGCTTCGGCAACAGGGATTGGGGGCTATGGCTACACCTTC. The J gene is TRBJ1-2, the V gene TRBV6-1; TRBD1 is a possible D gene (6 bases). Germline assignment: CDR1 MNHNS and CDR2 SASEGT. CDR3 length: 17 amino acids. V shed 4 bases and J shed 4 bases, with 22 bases lying between them.